The 20 T cell receptor beta chains listed next were all sequenced from one sample in a study of cytomegalovirus exposure and HLA in healthy donors. The PCR contained 60 Vbeta and 13 Jbeta primers. Clones were sequenced by immunoSEQ multiplex PCR, and TCRdb holds only the in-frame ones, with some missing. The repertoire holds about 120,000 clones, approximately 15% seen once, with 1.5% to 2% in the top ten. The specimen was PBMCs. The receptors originated from a woman aged 18 to 35 in good health and CMV-seronegative.

V gene TRBV29-1 combines with J gene TRBJ2-5; 11 bases match TRBD1. This CDR3 has 14 amino acids. The germline CDR1 and CDR2 sequences are SQVTM and ANQGSEA. The J segment lost 5 bases and the V segment lost 4 bases, leaving 6 bases of the junction unmatched. CDR3 nucleotide sequence: TGCAGCGTTGGTGGACAGGGGGCACGGGAGACCCAGTACTTC. It yields the protein CSVGGQGARETQYF.

This clone was picked up a small number of times. The V gene is TRBV4-1, the J gene TRBJ2-7, with 9 bases matching TRBD1. Per germline, CDR1 MGHRA and CDR2 YSYEKL. The CDR3 contains 15 residues. Unmatched junction bases numbered 4, after V lost 2 bases and J lost 2 bases. The CDR3 is CASSQTRQGAYEQYF. In DNA form, the CDR3 reads TGCGCCAGCAGCCAAACCAGACAGGGGGCCTACGAGCAGTACTTC.

The sample holds a few counts of this clone. This chain links TRBV9 with TRBJ2-1; 13 nucleotides line up with TRBD2. CDR1 and CDR2 from the germline V gene are SGDLS and YYNGEE. V was clipped by 4 bases and J by 10 bases; unmatched bases: 8. The CDR3 covers 15 residues. CDR3 sequence reads: CASSPGLAGAREQFF. In DNA, the CDR3 is TGTGCCAGCAGCCCCGGACTAGCGGGAGCTAGGGAGCAGTTCTTC. The full variable domain, rest sourced from reference TRBV9 and TRBJ2-1, is DSGVTQTPKHLITATGQRVTLRCSPRSGDLSVYWYQQSLDQGLQFLIQYYNGEERAKGNILERFSAQQFPDLHSELNLSSLELGDSALYFCASSPGLAGAREQFFGPGTRLTVL.

This chain connects TRBV4-3 to TRBJ1-6, with D possibly TRBD1 on 5 matching bases. Trimming removed 0 bases from V and 5 bases from J, with 17 bases in between. The germline V gene has CDR1 LGHNA and CDR2 YSLEER. The CDR3 contains 18 residues. In nucleotides, the CDR3 is TGCGCCAGCAGCCAAGAACACCCCAGGGCAGCGAATAATTCACCCCTCCACTTT. It encodes CASSQEHPRAANNSPLHF.

This clone was detected a few times. This chain's CDR3 is CAWTPAGGQGEKLFF. The CDR3 region has the DNA TGTGCCTGGACCCCGGCGGGGGGGCAAGGTGAAAAACTGTTTTTT. The rearrangement uses TRBV30 and TRBJ1-4; a weak D match, TRBD1 (6 bases). Germline V gene lookup returns CDR1 GTSNPN and CDR2 SVGIG (reference sequence). V was pared by 4 bases and J by 7 bases, with 19 bases between. The CDR3 is 15 residues long.

This rearrangement joins TRBV4-2 to TRBJ2-1; D might be TRBD2 (6 bases). Germline CDR1 is LGHNA and CDR2 is YNFKEQ. V was clipped by 2 bases and J by 0 bases, with 11 bases between them. This CDR3 comprises 16 residues. CDR3 DNA: TGTGCCAGCAGCCAAAGGACTACGAGCTCCTACAATGAGCAGTTCTTC. Encoded protein: CASSQRTTSSYNEQFF.

This chain links TRBV5-4 with TRBJ2-1; a weak D match, TRBD2 (5 bases). This CDR3 contains 13 residues. V was cut by 4 bases and J by 6 bases, with 11 bases left in between. From germline, CDR1 is SGHNT and CDR2 YYREEE (reference sequence). CDR3 loop: CASSPGSINEQFF. CDR3 DNA: TGTGCCAGCAGCCCTGGGAGCATCAATGAGCAGTTCTTC.

J is TRBJ2-5 and V is TRBV27; TRBD2 aligns across 12 bases. CDR1 is MNHEY, CDR2 SMNVEV, per germline (reference sequence). V trimming: 2 bases; J trimming: 4 bases; junction bases outside the gene matches: 2. There are 15 residues in the CDR3. The CDR3 DNA is TGTGCCAGCAGTTTACTAGCGGGGGGGCCAGAGACCCAGTACTTC. It codes for CASSLLAGGPETQYF.

This clone was detected only a few times. This sequence joins TRBV6-4 and TRBJ2-2; possibly TRBD1 for D (6 bases). Trimming took off 3 bases at V and 3 bases at J, with 8 bases between the two ends. Per germline, CDR1 MRHNA and CDR2 SNTAGT. The length of the CDR3 is 14 residues. In DNA form, the CDR3 reads TGTGCCAGCAGTGAGGGGGCGGACACCGGGGAGCTGTTTTTT. Translating it yields CASSEGADTGELFF.

The chain has TRBV7-8 and TRBJ2-7; D gene unclear. V was cut by 4 bases and J by 3 bases, with 4 bases left in between. This CDR3 contains 11 residues. Germline loops: CDR1 SGHVS, CDR2 FQNEAQ. CDR3 sequence: CASSSRYEQYF. The CDR3 coding sequence is TGTGCCAGCAGCTCGCGCTACGAGCAGTACTTC. Using reference TRBV7-8 and TRBJ2-7 for the parts outside the CDR3, the full variable domain is GAGVSQSPRYKVAKRGQDVALRCDPISGHVSLFWYQQALGQGPEFLTYFQNEAQLDKSGLPSDRFFAERPEGSVSTLKIQRTQQEDSAVYLCASSSRYEQYFGPGTRLTVT.

The chain uses TRBV9 and TRBJ1-3; 8 bases match TRBD1. Germline CDR1 is SGDLS and CDR2 is YYNGEE. After removal of 0 bases from V and 2 bases from J, the junction contained 1 base not matched to a gene. This CDR3 spans 15 amino acids. The DNA for the CDR3 is TGTGCCAGCAGCGTAGGGACAGGGCCTGGAAACACCATATATTTT. Encoded protein: CASSVGTGPGNTIYF.

This chain links TRBV5-6 with TRBJ2-7; possibly TRBD1 for D (7 bases). Germline lookup yields CDR1 SGHDT and CDR2 YYEEEE. This CDR3 has 15 residues. The ends were cut back, 0 bases at V and 7 bases at J, with 17 bases in the middle. The CDR3 nucleotides are TGTGCCAGCAGCTTGGGGGCAGGGGGAGGTTATGAGCAGTACTTC. As protein: CASSLGAGGGYEQYF. The variable domain in full, with the rest retrieved from reference TRBV5-6 and TRBJ2-7, is DAGVTQSPTHLIKTRGQQVTLRCSPKSGHDTVSWYQQALGQGPQFIFQYYEEEERQRGNFPDRFSGHQFPNYSSELNVNALLLGDSALYLCASSLGAGGGYEQYFGPGTRLTVT.

This clone is a singleton in its sample. In DNA form, the CDR3 reads TGTGCCAGTAGTATAGGTGGGACTAGCGGCTCCTACAATGAGCAGTTCTTC. This codes for CASSIGGTSGSYNEQFF. J is TRBJ2-1 and V is TRBV19, with TRBD2 matching over 11 bases. Trimming took 1 base from V and 0 from J; bases not matched to a gene: 2. The CDR3 totals 17 residues. CDR1 and CDR2 from the germline V gene are LNHDA and SQIVND (reference sequence).

The chain combines TRBV30 with TRBJ2-7; D possibly corresponds to TRBD2 (5 bases). The CDR3 extends over 13 amino acids. CDR1 GTSNPN and CDR2 SVGIG come from the germline V gene (reference sequence). Trimming removed 4 bases from V and 0 bases from J, with 10 bases in between. As DNA, the CDR3 is TGTGCCTGGAACGACGGGAACTCCTACGAGCAGTACTTC. Its translation is CAWNDGNSYEQYF.

The J gene is TRBJ1-2, the V gene TRBV11-2; D is possibly TRBD1 (6 bases). From germline, CDR1 is SGHAT and CDR2 FQNNGV. The CDR3 runs 14 residues. Trimming took 1 base from V and 3 from J, leaving 9 bases between them. In nucleotides, the CDR3 is TGTGCCAGCAGCTTAGTAGGGGGGGACTATGGCTACACCTTC. Encoded protein: CASSLVGGDYGYTF.

The V gene is TRBV2, the J gene TRBJ2-3; D possibly corresponds to TRBD2 (5 bases). The ends were cut back, 7 bases at V and 0 bases at J, with 14 bases in the middle. The CDR3 covers 15 residues. The germline CDR1 and CDR2 sequences are SNHLY and FYNNEI. The CDR3 is CASTPPTSSTDTQYF. CDR3 bases: TGTGCCAGCACACCCCCAACTAGTAGCACAGATACGCAGTATTTT.

The J gene is TRBJ1-3, the V gene TRBV30; D is ambiguous. V lost 6 bases and J 0 bases, leaving 9 bases between the germline ends. Looked up from germline, CDR1 is GTSNPN and CDR2 is SVGIG (reference sequence). The CDR3 covers 13 residues. The CDR3 DNA follows: TGTGCCTGTATACTTTTCTCTGGAAACACCATATATTTT. The encoded protein is CACILFSGNTIYF.

This clone came up a few times. Written as DNA, the CDR3 is TGTGCCAGCAGCTTACATTCGGGTGAAAACACTGAAGCTTTCTTT. It specifies CASSLHSGENTEAFF. The rearrangement joins TRBV7-3 to TRBJ1-1; D is unresolved. Germline V gene data show CDR1 as SGHTA and CDR2 as FQGTGA. V lost 2 bases and J lost 2, with 12 bases in between. CDR3 length equals 15 residues.

This clone was recorded a few times. The CDR3 DNA reads TGTGCCATCAGTGACTGGGGGGGCGGCGATGAGCAGTACTTC. This encodes CAISDWGGGDEQYF. The chain combines TRBV10-3 with TRBJ2-7, with a tentative D call TRBD2 (7 bases). The CDR3 consists of 14 residues. Between the trimmed V and J ends, which lost 3 bases and 7 bases, there was a span of 16 bases. Germline lookup yields CDR1 ENHRY and CDR2 SYGVKD.

The chain uses TRBV18 and TRBJ2-7; TRBD1 agrees at 8 bases. Per the germline V gene, CDR1 is KGHSH and CDR2 is LQKENI. The V and J ends lost 4 bases and 3 bases, in that order; junction bases with no gene match: 2. This CDR3 has 13 amino acids. CDR3 DNA sequence: TGTGCCAGCTCACTTGACAGGGGCTACGAGCAGTACTTC. Its protein product is CASSLDRGYEQYF.